This T cell receptor beta chain emerged from a study of T-cell memory formation after mild COVID-19. Study in general: Largely, TCR clusters stayed within a single donor.

General study results and limits: Clones that contracted from day 15 to 85 had balanced CD4/CD8; later expanders were CD4+ biased.

Concerning this clonotype: Its antigen remains unknown.

A 5'RACE reaction primed in the constant segment made cDNA libraries of TCR alpha and TCR beta, and these carried sample barcodes and UMIs. TCRdb itself ran the 5' RACE reads through MiXCR, one entry per CDR3 protein. This table holds around 200,000 distinct CDR3 sequences, 27% found once. The receptor was derived from an adult woman who had mild COVID-19 (a few samples of this study predate the infection). Cell type and time point are not known. Sequencing used PBMCs or a T cell subset sorted from them (not recorded which).

CDR3 sequence reads: CASSHSRPSSYEQYF. CDR3 nucleotide sequence: TGTGCCAGCAGCCATTCGAGGCCTTCCAGCTACGAGCAGTACTTC. The chain carries TRBV7-9 and TRBJ2-7; D ambiguous. Germline lookup yields CDR1 SEHNR and CDR2 FQNEAQ (reference sequence). The CDR3 is made up of 15 amino acids. V lost 5 bases to trimming and J lost 3 bases, with 17 bases between them.